The next 12 T cell receptor beta chains were all read from a single sample in a study of T-cell memory formation after mild COVID-19. Via MiXCR, TCRdb re-called the 5' RACE reads, giving one row per CDR3 protein. The data contain 250,000 to 350,000 distinct CDR3 sequences, 15% to 20% of them singletons. The specimen sequenced was PBMCs or a T cell subset sorted from them (not recorded which). These receptors originate from a man aged 18 to 30 who had mild COVID-19 (a few samples of this study predate the infection). Cell type and time point are not known.

This clonotype has more than one count but fewer than ten. This rearrangement joins TRBV7-9 to TRBJ2-5; no reliable D call. V lost 4 bases and J lost 4, with 4 bases in between. The germline V gene encodes CDR1 SEHNR and CDR2 FQNEAQ (reference sequence). The CDR3 totals 11 residues. CDR3 loop: CASSSTETQYF. The DNA for the CDR3 is TGTGCCAGCAGCTCAACAGAGACCCAGTACTTC.

CDR3 nucleotide sequence: TGTGCCAGCCGAGCCACTAGTATCGAGCAGTACGTC. Its protein product is CASRATSIEQYV. The chain recombines TRBV6-1 with TRBJ2-7; weak D call: TRBD2 (5 bases). The CDR3 consists of 12 residues. Germline CDR1 and CDR2: MNHNS and SASEGT. The ends were cut back, 8 bases at V and 6 bases at J, with 14 bases in the middle.

This chain links TRBV4-1 with TRBJ1-1, with no clear D. Germline CDR1 and CDR2: MGHRA and YSYEKL. This CDR3 has 16 residues. The V end lost 0 bases, the J end lost 12 bases, and 23 bases lay between the germline ends. Here the CDR3 DNA reads TGCGCCAGCAGCCAAGATATCACGACCGCGAATCGTGTAACTTTCTTT. Residues: CASSQDITTANRVTFF.

This clonotype was seen only a few times. The chain combines TRBV20-1 with TRBJ1-1; D perhaps matches TRBD1 (6 bases). The V gene lost 0 bases and the J gene lost 4 bases, with 12 bases spanning the gap. Germline lookup yields CDR1 DFQATT and CDR2 SNEGSKA (reference sequence). This CDR3 has 14 amino acids. The CDR3 loop is CSARDPGAGTEAFF. In DNA, the CDR3 is TGCAGTGCTAGAGATCCGGGGGCGGGCACTGAAGCTTTCTTT.

J is TRBJ2-7 and V is TRBV15; D perhaps matches TRBD1 (5 bases). V dropped 3 bases and J dropped 0 bases, with 15 bases sitting between them. CDR3 length: 16 residues. Per germline, CDR1 LNHNV and CDR2 YYDKDF (reference sequence). The CDR3 region is CATSSRLRQSSYEQYF. The CDR3 coding sequence is TGTGCCACCAGCAGCCGTCTGAGACAGAGCTCCTACGAGCAGTACTTC. The full variable domain, with the rest looked up from reference TRBV15 and TRBJ2-7, is DAMVIQNPRYQVTQFGKPVTLSCSQTLNHNVMYWYQQKSSQAPKLLFHYYDKDFNNEADTPDNFQSRRPNTSFCFLDIRSPGLGDTAMYLCATSSRLRQSSYEQYFGPGTRLTVT.

There are a few counts of this clonotype. The V gene is TRBV7-9, the J gene TRBJ2-7; D remains unclear. The CDR3 sequence is 10 residues long. Germline CDR1 reads SEHNR; CDR2 reads FQNEAQ (reference sequence). The V end lost 6 bases, the J end lost 6 bases, and 6 bases lay between the germline ends. CDR3 DNA: TGTGCCAGCAGTTCGGGCGAGCAGTACTTC. Protein sequence: CASSSGEQYF.

This clonotype has a handful of counts. The gene calls are TRBV19 and TRBJ2-5, with D possibly matching TRBD1 (5 bases). The CDR3 runs 13 residues. Trimming shortened V by 5 bases and J by 5 bases, and 12 bases separated the two germline ends. Germline V gene sequence: CDR1 LNHDA, CDR2 SQIVND (reference sequence). The CDR3 reads CASSETVSETQYF. The CDR3 DNA reads TGTGCCAGTAGTGAGACAGTTTCGGAGACCCAGTACTTC.

This clonotype showed up many times. The rearrangement uses TRBV11-2 and TRBJ1-5, with 7 bases lining up with TRBD1. CDR3 length: 15 residues. CDR1 is SGHAT, CDR2 FQNNGV, per germline. Trimming removed 0 bases from V and 7 bases from J; junction bases left unmatched: 6. In nucleotides, the CDR3 is TGTGCCAGCAGCTTAGATCGGACAGGCTACCAGCCCCAGCATTTT. Translated: CASSLDRTGYQPQHF.

The chain recombines TRBV15 with TRBJ1-2, with D tentatively TRBD1 (5 bases). This CDR3 is 16 amino acids long. Germline values: CDR1 LNHNV, CDR2 YYDKDF (reference sequence). Trimming removed 3 bases at V and 5 bases at J, with 19 bases between. As DNA, the CDR3 is TGTGCCACCAGCAGTATTCAGGGTAGGAGGGTGTATGGCTACACCTTC. As protein: CATSSIQGRRVYGYTF.

The chain combines TRBV7-9 with TRBJ1-1; TRBD1 aligns across 7 bases. Germline V gene lookup returns CDR1 SEHNR and CDR2 FQNEAQ (reference sequence). The CDR3 has 13 residues. With 6 bases clipped from V and 8 bases from J, the junction kept 9 bases outside the gene matches. CDR3 sequence reads: CASSPDREAEAFF. DNA for the CDR3: TGTGCCAGCAGTCCCGACAGGGAAGCCGAAGCTTTCTTT.

The sample holds a few counts of this clonotype. This rearrangement joins TRBV9 to TRBJ2-2; D is unresolved. CDR3 length: 14 amino acids. V lost 5 bases and J lost 7, with 15 bases in between. CDR1 SGDLS and CDR2 YYNGEE come from the germline V gene. In DNA, the CDR3 is TGTGCCAGCAGGTTAGGGCCCTCGGGCGGGGAGCTGTTTTTT. As protein: CASRLGPSGGELFF.

This clonotype is labeled medium-sized. V and J are TRBV7-9 and TRBJ2-7; 7 bases line up with TRBD1. J lost 8 bases, V lost 5 bases, and 15 bases had no gene match. Germline CDR1 reads SEHNR; CDR2 reads FQNEAQ (reference sequence). This CDR3 region has 15 residues. The CDR3 reads CASSTSRDSWFQQYF. CDR3 DNA: TGTGCCAGCAGCACCAGCCGGGACAGTTGGTTTCAGCAGTACTTC.